A single sample gave rise to the 21 T cell receptor beta chains below, sequenced in a study of vaccination effects on CD4 cells after COVID-19. The repertoire was sequenced with immunoSEQ multiplex PCR; TCRdb's copy has only in-frame clones and lacks some. The sample includes around 26,000 clones, more than 75% of them seen just once. Using viral peptide pools, the ViraFEST assay grew out antigen-specific CD4+ T cells prior to sequencing. Isolation of CD4+ T cells took place after ten to eleven days of culture. Confirmation by PCR established that the person had SARS-CoV-2 infection between March and December 2020. These receptors have no known antigen. The specimen comprised CD4+ T cells from PBMCs cultured with HCoV-NL63 spike peptides, sampled before COVID-19 vaccination. All receptors derive from a human donor who had a prior SARS-CoV-2 infection.

CDR3 in amino acids: CASSLALGGANVLTF. Here the CDR3 DNA reads TGTGCCAGCAGTTTGGCACTTGGTGGGGCCAACGTCCTGACTTTC. The genes are TRBV27 and TRBJ2-6, with no clear D. Germline V CDR1 and CDR2: MNHEY, SMNVEV (reference sequence). V was shortened by 3 bases and J by 3 bases, with 9 bases between the two germline ends. CDR3 length: 15 residues.

The V gene is TRBV24-1, the J gene TRBJ2-7; D not resolved. Trimming took off 2 bases at V and 5 bases at J, with 9 bases between the two ends. The germline V gene has CDR1 KGHDR and CDR2 SFDVKD. The CDR3 consists of 13 residues. The CDR3 DNA sequence: TGTGCCACCAGTGATTCCCCCAGTGACGAGCAGTACTTC. Amino acids: CATSDSPSDEQYF.

The chain links TRBV19 to TRBJ1-2, with 7 bases fitting TRBD1. Unmatched junction bases numbered 6, after V lost 8 bases and J lost 6 bases. Germline V gene lookup returns CDR1 LNHDA and CDR2 SQIVND (reference sequence). The CDR3 is 12 amino acids. Written as DNA, the CDR3 is TGTGCCAGTCTTGACAGGGCGAATGGCTACACCTTC. It yields the protein CASLDRANGYTF.

The gene calls are TRBV7-3 and TRBJ2-1; D perhaps matches TRBD2 (6 bases). Germline V gene lookup returns CDR1 SGHTA and CDR2 FQGTGA. Trimming shortened V by 2 bases and J by 9 bases, and 11 bases separated the two germline ends. The CDR3 runs to 13 residues. This CDR3 is CASSLLGSGEQFF. CDR3 DNA: TGTGCCAGCAGCTTACTCGGGAGTGGTGAGCAGTTCTTC.

This chain joins TRBV11-2 and TRBJ1-1; D is possibly TRBD1 (6 bases). The CDR3 extends over 14 amino acids. Looked up from germline, CDR1 is SGHAT and CDR2 is FQNNGV. Trimming stripped 2 bases from V and 3 bases from J, with 10 bases between. CDR3 sequence reads: CASSLQQGHTEAFF. The CDR3 DNA sequence: TGTGCCAGCAGCTTACAACAGGGTCACACTGAAGCTTTCTTT.

The J gene is TRBJ2-5, the V gene TRBV7-2; D is ambiguous. Germline V gene data show CDR1 as SGHTA and CDR2 as FQGNSA. This CDR3 spans 15 amino acids. The ends were cut back, 6 bases at V and 5 bases at J, with 19 bases in the middle. The CDR3 is CASSQGRSSRETQYF. The CDR3 DNA follows: TGTGCCAGCAGTCAAGGACGAAGCTCCCGGGAGACCCAGTACTTC.

V gene TRBV11-3 combines with J gene TRBJ2-2, with D perhaps TRBD1 or TRBD2 (5 bases each). The CDR3 is 18 residues long. Germline CDR1 reads SGHNT; CDR2 reads YENEEA. Trimming removed 0 bases from V and 0 bases from J, with 14 bases in between. The CDR3 DNA follows: TGTGCCAGCAGCTTAGATATCCGGGGCCCCGCGAACACCGGGGAGCTGTTTTTT. Its protein product is CASSLDIRGPANTGELFF. The full variable domain, with the rest looked up from reference TRBV11-3 and TRBJ2-2, is EAGVVQSPRYKIIEKKQPVAFWCNPISGHNTLYWYLQNLGQGPELLIRYENEEAVDDSQLPKDRFSAERLKGVDSTLKIQPAELGDSAVYLCASSLDIRGPANTGELFFGEGSRLTVL.

The J gene is TRBJ1-3, the V gene TRBV2; D is unresolved. This CDR3 is built from 14 residues. The V end lost 4 bases, the J end lost 0 bases, and 7 bases lay between the germline ends. The germline V gene encodes CDR1 SNHLY and CDR2 FYNNEI. The CDR3 loop reads CASSGRLSGNTIYF. For the CDR3, the DNA is TGTGCCAGCAGTGGTCGTCTCTCTGGAAACACCATATATTTT.

This chain uses TRBV2 with TRBJ1-5; D uncertain. Germline assignment: CDR1 SNHLY and CDR2 FYNNEI. V was pared by 7 bases and J by 1 base, with 14 bases between. This CDR3 contains 15 residues. The chain's CDR3 is CASKEGAGSNQPQHF. CDR3 DNA: TGTGCCAGCAAAGAGGGCGCAGGCAGCAATCAGCCCCAGCATTTT.

The gene calls are TRBV7-2 and TRBJ2-1; TRBD1 or TRBD2 may be the D gene (5 bases each). This CDR3 has 15 amino acids. V was cut by 1 base and J by 5 bases, with 12 bases left in between. CDR1 and CDR2 from the germline V gene are SGHTA and FQGNSA. The CDR3 region is CASSLVGGGNNEQFF. As DNA, the CDR3 is TGTGCCAGCAGCTTAGTGGGTGGGGGAAACAATGAGCAGTTCTTC.

This rearrangement joins TRBV6-5 to TRBJ2-7; D not certain. Germline V lookup: CDR1 MNHEY, CDR2 SVGAGI. The V end was cut by 5 bases, the J end by 3 bases, with 14 bases between. There are 14 residues in the CDR3. The DNA of the CDR3 is TGTGCCAGCAGTCACACGTATGGGGACTACGAGCAGTACTTC. Translation: CASSHTYGDYEQYF.

This clone has only one observation. The chain links TRBV6-5 to TRBJ2-7; a weak D match, TRBD1 (6 bases). With 6 bases removed from V and 3 bases from J, the gap between germline ends came to 12 bases. Germline V gene sequence: CDR1 MNHEY, CDR2 SVGAGI. The CDR3 has 13 amino acids. Here the CDR3 reads CASRPGQNYEQYF. DNA of the CDR3: TGTGCCAGCAGGCCTGGACAGAACTACGAGCAGTACTTC.

The chain combines TRBV7-2 with TRBJ2-3; 9 nucleotides align to TRBD2. CDR1 is SGHTA, CDR2 FQGNSA, per germline. The V gene end was trimmed by 1 base and the J gene end by 3 bases; junction bases not matched to a gene: 2. This CDR3 region has 15 residues. CDR3 protein: CASSLGSGGTDTQYF. DNA of the CDR3: TGTGCCAGCAGCTTAGGTAGCGGGGGTACAGATACGCAGTATTTT.

V and J are TRBV18 and TRBJ2-1; D may be TRBD1 (7 bases). Trimming cost V 1 base and J 3 bases, with 22 bases left between them. The germline V gene has CDR1 KGHSH and CDR2 LQKENI. This CDR3 is 19 amino acids long. The CDR3 sequence: CASSPRNRGGSGLYNEQFF. CDR3 bases: TGTGCCAGCTCACCACGCAACAGGGGCGGATCGGGACTCTACAATGAGCAGTTCTTC.

The chain has TRBV15 and TRBJ2-5; D tentatively fits TRBD1 or TRBD2 (6 bases each). Per the germline V gene, CDR1 is LNHNV and CDR2 is YYDKDF (reference sequence). This CDR3 comprises 13 residues. Trimming shortened V by 4 bases and J by 5 bases, and 11 bases separated the two germline ends. CDR3 sequence: CATSKQGRETQYF. The CDR3 coding sequence is TGTGCCACCAGCAAGCAGGGGAGGGAGACCCAGTACTTC.

The gene calls are TRBV11-2 and TRBJ1-1; unclear D gene. V was cut by 0 bases and J by 1 base, with 12 bases left in between. Germline V gene lookup returns CDR1 SGHAT and CDR2 FQNNGV. This CDR3 contains 16 residues. In DNA, the CDR3 is TGTGCCAGCAGCTTAGATTTGGGGTTGGGGAACACTGAAGCTTTCTTT. Translating gives CASSLDLGLGNTEAFF.

V gene TRBV7-9 combines with J gene TRBJ2-5, with 7 nucleotides matching TRBD1. The CDR3 has 15 amino acids. Germline V lookup: CDR1 SEHNR, CDR2 FQNEAQ (reference sequence). Unmatched junction bases numbered 6, after V lost 2 bases and J lost 3 bases. The CDR3 reads CASSLPPGTEETQYF. CDR3 DNA: TGTGCCAGCAGCTTACCCCCTGGGACAGAAGAGACCCAGTACTTC.

The V gene is TRBV29-1, the J gene TRBJ2-1, with 7 positions matching TRBD2. Germline values: CDR1 SQVTM, CDR2 ANQGSEA. The J segment lost 5 bases and the V segment lost 6 bases, leaving 13 bases of the junction unmatched. The CDR3 contains 15 residues. The CDR3 region is CSVGGWDWGNNEQFF. Written as DNA, the CDR3 is TGCAGCGTCGGGGGGTGGGACTGGGGAAACAATGAGCAGTTCTTC.

The chain has TRBV6-2 or TRBV6-3 and TRBJ2-7; TRBD2 aligns across 7 bases. The CDR3 is 16 amino acids. The J segment lost 5 bases and the V segment lost 5 bases, leaving 15 bases of the junction unmatched. Germline V CDR1 and CDR2: MNHEY, SVGEGT. CDR3 residues: CASSTLGGESYDEQYF. The CDR3 DNA reads TGTGCCAGCAGTACCCTTGGGGGGGAAAGTTACGACGAGCAGTACTTC.

The V call is TRBV7-3, the J call TRBJ2-1; 9 bases map to TRBD2. The germline V gene encodes CDR1 SGHTA and CDR2 FQGTGA. The CDR3 consists of 15 residues. Germline trimming cut 2 bases from V and 4 bases from J; bases unmatched to any gene: 3. CDR3 residues: CASSLGAGGYNEQFF. The DNA for the CDR3 is TGTGCCAGCAGCTTAGGGGCGGGAGGGTACAATGAGCAGTTCTTC.

The table lists this clone with a few counts. The CDR3, as DNA: TGCGCCAGCAGCCAACTTACAGGGGAGGTCGGGGAGCTGTTTTTT. It translates to CASSQLTGEVGELFF. The V call is TRBV5-1, the J call TRBJ2-2; tentatively, D is TRBD1 (7 bases). Germline V gene data show CDR1 as SGHRS and CDR2 as YFSETQ. This CDR3 spans 15 amino acids. The V end lost 4 bases, the J end lost 7 bases, and 17 bases lay between the germline ends. Combining the CDR3 with reference TRBV5-1 and TRBJ2-2 gives the whole variable domain KAGVTQTPRYLIKTRGQQVTLSCSPISGHRSVSWYQQTPGQGLQFLFEYFSETQRNKGNFPGRFSGRQFSNSRSEMNVSTLELGDSALYLCASSQLTGEVGELFFGEGSRLTVL.